This T cell receptor (beta chain) was sequenced during a study of blood T cell repertoires in COVID-19. Overall study: Researchers got acute and convalescent COVID-19 samples from the United States, Italy and Spain.

This CDR3 has 14 residues. V lost 7 bases to trimming and J lost 6 bases, with 15 bases between them. Germline loops: CDR1 MNHEY, CDR2 SVGAGI. Original handling: Amplification with reference gene primers provided the estimates of nucleated cell counts. Sequencing used immunoSEQ multiplex PCR; TCRdb keeps in-frame clones, though not all of them. V, J and clone size are those of that table, while D and trimming were read from the DNA. The sample carries 650,000 to 800,000 clones, more than 80% recorded once. The TCR comes from a woman aged 18-30 years with acute or convalescent COVID-19. This chain joins TRBV6-5 and TRBJ1-4, with D perhaps matching TRBD1 (5 bases). The specimen sequenced was peripheral blood. CDR3: CASTTGGSDEKLFF. In nucleotides, the CDR3 is TGTGCCAGCACCACCGGGGGATCGGATGAAAAACTGTTTTTT.